What follows describes a single T cell receptor (beta chain). The entry originates in a study of blood T cell repertoires in COVID-19. Background on the study: Donors in the United States, Italy and Spain gave samples during acute or convalescent COVID-19. T cells, B-cell-depleted T cells, or PBMCs provided the cDNA or gDNA that served as material.

Per the authors' pipeline: Quantification of nucleated cells was approximated via reference gene primer amplification. The data were produced by immunoSEQ multiplex PCR, yet TCRdb's version contains in-frame clones alone and is incomplete. The V and J calls and clone size are taken from that table; D and trimming were inferred from the DNA. The table lists about 420,000 clones, about 90% of them singletons. Seattle's cohort entered during active infection and was followed longitudinally. V lost 3 bases, J lost 7 bases, and 19 bases lay in between. There are 15 residues in the CDR3. Germline CDR1 is SGDLS and CDR2 is YYNGEE.

The receptor was derived from a man aged 18-30 years with COVID-19, enrolled during active disease. The chain is built from TRBV9 and TRBJ2-5, with a weak D call TRBD1 (8 bases). Specimen: peripheral blood. The CDR3 DNA reads as TGTGCCAGCAGCGCCGGGGGGCAGGGGGCTGTGACCCAGTACTTC. Protein: CASSAGGQGAVTQYF.